The TCR beta chain under discussion was sequenced for a study of blood T cell repertoires in COVID-19. Across the study: Samples taken during acute and convalescent COVID-19 were collected in the United States, Italy and Spain. T cells, B-cell-depleted T cells, or PBMCs provided the cDNA or gDNA that served as material.

Original processing notes: Reference gene primer amplification gave estimated nucleated cell counts. Libraries were prepared by immunoSEQ multiplex PCR; TCRdb keeps only in-frame clonotypes and omits some of them. V and J calls and clone size are as listed in that table; D and trimming were resolved from the DNA. The sample holds around 80,000 clones, roughly four fifths seen once. The V gene's germline CDR1 is SGHTA and CDR2 FQGNSA. The CDR3 runs to 15 residues. V lost 2 bases to trimming and J lost 5 bases, with 14 bases between them. This chain connects TRBV7-2 to TRBJ2-3; D may be TRBD1 (5 bases). This sequence was found in a man between 60 and 75 years old with acute or convalescent COVID-19. Material: peripheral blood. CDR3 DNA: TGTGCCAGCAGCTTAAAGGGTCACACAGGAGATACGCAGTATTTT. It specifies CASSLKGHTGDTQYF.